The rows below give T cell receptor beta chains drawn from one sample of a study of shared clonotypes between healthy human individuals. The assay was immunoSEQ multiplex PCR, and TCRdb's table has in-frame clones only and misses some. The repertoire consists of roughly 2.1 million clones, with 93% occurring once and the leading ten covering roughly 1.8%. The sequencing sample was made of naive CD8+ T cells from PBMCs. The receptors here all came from a man in his late teens or twenties in good health. Some clones in this sample may be carry-over from other donors' samples. Both conserved end residues are part of each CDR3. A D gene is named only where the DNA matches it firmly. Clone size appears in some rows only: once, few, many, or a class for an expanded clone.

TRBV19,-,-,TRBJ2-1,TGTGCCAGTACCGAGACCCCAGCGGGTATTTACAATGAGCAGTTCTTC,CASTETPAGIYNEQFF
TRBV11-3,-,-,TRBJ2-3,TGTGCCAGCAGCTTAGGGGCAGGCCTTGACACAGATACGCAGTATTTT,CASSLGAGLDTDTQYF
TRBV28,-,-,TRBJ2-4,TGTGCCAGCAGTCCACCCCCGTGGGGAGCCAAAAACATTCAGTACTTC,CASSPPPWGAKNIQYF
TRBV28,-,-,TRBJ1-1,TGTGCCAGCAGTTCCAGGACAGTCTCGAACACTGAAGCTTTCTTT,CASSSRTVSNTEAFF
TRBV11-3,-,TRBD2,TRBJ2-1,TGTGCCAGCAGCCTTACGGCTAGCGGGAGAGGGAATGAGCAGTTCTTC,CASSLTASGRGNEQFF
TRBV4-3,-,-,TRBJ2-7,TGCGCCAGCAGCCAATCCCGGGGGCTCGAGCAGTACTTC,CASSQSRGLEQYF
TRBV28,-,-,TRBJ1-2,TGTGCCACCGACGAGAGGGGCCCCATTTCAGACGGCTACACCTTC,CATDERGPISDGYTF
TRBV4-1,-,-,TRBJ2-7,TGCGCCAGCAGCCCTCTAGCACGGGACACCACCTACGAGCAGTACTTC,CASSPLARDTTYEQYF
TRBV19,-,-,TRBJ1-5,TGTGCCAGTAGTATAGATCTAGACAGTTATCAGCCCCAGCATTTT,CASSIDLDSYQPQHF
TRBV7-6,-,-,TRBJ1-2,TGTGCCAGCAGCTTTGGCAGGGCCTATGGCTACACCTTC,CASSFGRAYGYTF
TRBV5-6,-,TRBD2,TRBJ2-7,TGTGCCAGCAGCTTGGGGGGCGGGAGCGCACACGAGCAGTACTTC,CASSLGGGSAHEQYF
TRBV30,-,-,TRBJ2-1,TGTGCCTGGAGTGTACTGGGCCTTCGCAATGAGCAGTTCTTC,CAWSVLGLRNEQFF
TRBV10-3,-,TRBD1,TRBJ1-2,TGTGCCATCAGTGAGGGGACAGGGATTCGGTATAAGGATGGCTACACCTTC,CAISEGTGIRYKDGYTF
TRBV19,once,-,TRBJ2-7,TGTGCCAGTAGCCCCCTTGGGGACCCATCCTACGAGCAGTACTTC,CASSPLGDPSYEQYF
TRBV7-2,-,-,TRBJ1-3,TGTGCCAGCAGCTTAGATGGCACTACTGGAAACACCATATATTTT,CASSLDGTTGNTIYF
TRBV28,-,TRBD1,TRBJ1-4,TGTGCCAGCACCCTACCCCGGACAGGGAAAGGAGAAAAACTGTTTTTT,CASTLPRTGKGEKLFF
TRBV29-1,-,-,TRBJ2-7,TGCAGCGTTGAAATTAGCGCTAGGAGCTCCTACGAGCAGTACTTC,CSVEISARSSYEQYF
TRBV19,once,TRBD1,TRBJ1-5,TGTGCCAGTAGTATGGAACCCTGGACAGGGGAGGTAGGTCAGCCCCAGCATTTT,CASSMEPWTGEVGQPQHF
TRBV19,-,-,TRBJ2-5,TGTGCCAGTAGTAGAACAGAAGAGACCCAGTACTTC,CASSRTEETQYF
TRBV7-9,-,-,TRBJ2-3,TGTGCCAGCAGCTCACGTTCTTCCGGGTTGGGCACAGATACGCAGTATTTT,CASSSRSSGLGTDTQYF
TRBV27,-,TRBD1,TRBJ2-5,TGTGCCAGCAAAGACAGGGGGCATCAAGAGACCCAGTACTTC,CASKDRGHQETQYF
TRBV13,-,TRBD1,TRBJ2-5,TGTGCCAGCAGCTTAGGACCGGGACAGTATCAAGAGACCCAGTACTTC,CASSLGPGQYQETQYF
TRBV4-3,-,-,TRBJ2-6,TGCGCCAGCAGCCAAGATCAGATCTCTGGGGCCAACGTCCTGACTTTC,CASSQDQISGANVLTF
TRBV9,-,-,TRBJ1-3,TGTGCCAGCAGGGATGGAGTAAGCTCTGGAAACACCATATATTTT,CASRDGVSSGNTIYF
TRBV5-1,-,TRBD1,TRBJ2-7,TGCGCCAGCAGCTCCTACGACGGACAGGTGCATTACTTC,CASSSYDGQVHYF
TRBV12-5,once,-,TRBJ1-5,TGTGCTAGTGGTTTGACCCTAAATCAGCCCCAGCATTTT,CASGLTLNQPQHF
TRBV7-2,-,TRBD2,TRBJ2-4,TGTGCCAGCAGCGACACTAGCGGGAAGTTCCCCGGGCTTCAGTACTTC,CASSDTSGKFPGLQYF
TRBV13,-,-,TRBJ2-7,TGTGCCAGCAGCTTGTCGCCTGGGGCTAGATATTCCGAGCAGTACTTC,CASSLSPGARYSEQYF
TRBV19,-,TRBD2,TRBJ2-1,TGTGCCAGTAGTTTGCCGGGACTAGCAGCAAATGAGCAGTTCTTC,CASSLPGLAANEQFF
TRBV4-1,-,-,TRBJ1-1,TGCGCCAGCAGCTTTGCACCGTACGGACTGCCTTCTACCATGAACACTGAAGCTTTCTTT,CASSFAPYGLPSTMNTEAFF
TRBV11-2,-,TRBD1,TRBJ1-4,TGTGCCAGCAGCTTAACAAAGGGGGCCCAAAAACTGTTTTTT,CASSLTKGAQKLFF
TRBV6-5,-,-,TRBJ2-6,TGTGCCAGTTCGGTTCCTGGGGCCAACGTCCTGACTTTC,CASSVPGANVLTF
TRBV2,-,TRBD1,TRBJ2-7,TGTGCCAGCAGTGGGTTCCAGGGGGTGGGCTCCTACGAGCAGTACTTC,CASSGFQGVGSYEQYF
TRBV4-3,-,-,TRBJ2-1,TGCGCCAGCAGCCAAGATCGACTAACCTCCTACAATGAGCAGTTCTTC,CASSQDRLTSYNEQFF
TRBV11-1,-,-,TRBJ2-3,TGTGCCAGCAGCATTAGTACAGGGTCCACAGATACGCAGTATTTT,CASSISTGSTDTQYF
TRBV10-3,-,-,TRBJ2-7,TGTGCCATCAGTGAGTCCCAGGTCTACGAGCAGTACTTC,CAISESQVYEQYF
TRBV7-9,-,-,TRBJ2-7,TGTGCCAGCAGCCCTTTACCCGGGCGGGAAAGCTCCCCCTACGAGCAGTACTTC,CASSPLPGRESSPYEQYF
TRBV4-1,-,-,TRBJ2-7,TGCGCCAGCAGCCATGGGACCGAGCAGTACTTC,CASSHGTEQYF
TRBV6-6,-,-,TRBJ2-7,TGTGCCAGCAGTTACGGCGCGGCTAGTTACGAGCAGTACTTC,CASSYGAASYEQYF
TRBV11-2,-,TRBD2,TRBJ2-5,TGTGCCAGCAGCTTAGCGGGAGGGCTCCAAGAGACCCAGTACTTC,CASSLAGGLQETQYF
TRBV29-1,-,TRBD1,TRBJ1-2,TGCAGCGTTCTAGAGCTTACAGGGACAGGGAACTATGGCTACACCTTC,CSVLELTGTGNYGYTF
TRBV2,-,-,TRBJ2-3,TGTGCCAGCAGTGATAGCACAGATACGCAGTATTTT,CASSDSTDTQYF